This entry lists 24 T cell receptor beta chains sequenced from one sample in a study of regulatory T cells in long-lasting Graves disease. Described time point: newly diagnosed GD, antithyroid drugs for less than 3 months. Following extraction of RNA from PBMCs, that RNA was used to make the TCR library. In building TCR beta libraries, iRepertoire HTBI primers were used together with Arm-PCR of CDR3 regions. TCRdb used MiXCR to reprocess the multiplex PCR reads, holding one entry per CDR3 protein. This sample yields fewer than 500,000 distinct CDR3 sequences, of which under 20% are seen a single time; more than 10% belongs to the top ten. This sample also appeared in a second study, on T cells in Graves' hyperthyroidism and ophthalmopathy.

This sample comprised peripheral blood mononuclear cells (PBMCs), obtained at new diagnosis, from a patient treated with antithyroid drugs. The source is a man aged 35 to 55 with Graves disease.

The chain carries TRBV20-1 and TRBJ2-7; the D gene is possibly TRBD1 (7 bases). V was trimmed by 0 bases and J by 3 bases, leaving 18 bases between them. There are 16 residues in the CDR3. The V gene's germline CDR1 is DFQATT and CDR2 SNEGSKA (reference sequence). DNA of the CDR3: TGCAGTGCTAGAGACCCAGACAGGGACTCCCGCTACGAGCAGTACTTC. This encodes CSARDPDRDSRYEQYF.

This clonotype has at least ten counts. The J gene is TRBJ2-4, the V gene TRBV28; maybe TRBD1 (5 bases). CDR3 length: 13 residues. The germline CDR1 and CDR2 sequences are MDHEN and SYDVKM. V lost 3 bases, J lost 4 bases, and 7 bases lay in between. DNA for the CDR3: TGTGCCAGCAGTTTGAGACAGAAAAACATTCAGTACTTC. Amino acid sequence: CASSLRQKNIQYF.

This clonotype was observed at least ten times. The CDR3 loop reads CASSLQTTYEQYF. In DNA, the CDR3 is TGTGCCAGCTCACTGCAGACAACCTACGAGCAGTACTTC. This sequence joins TRBV18 and TRBJ2-7, with no clear D. This CDR3 spans 13 amino acids. V was clipped by 4 bases and J by 2 bases, with 9 bases between them. CDR1 KGHSH and CDR2 LQKENI come from the germline V gene.

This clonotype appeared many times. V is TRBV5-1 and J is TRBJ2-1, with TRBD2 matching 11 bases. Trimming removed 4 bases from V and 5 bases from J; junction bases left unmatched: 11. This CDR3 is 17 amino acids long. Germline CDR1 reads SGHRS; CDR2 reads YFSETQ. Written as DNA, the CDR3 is TGCGCCAGCAGCAGCAACCGGGGACTAGCGGCTCACAATGAGCAGTTCTTC. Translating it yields CASSSNRGLAAHNEQFF.

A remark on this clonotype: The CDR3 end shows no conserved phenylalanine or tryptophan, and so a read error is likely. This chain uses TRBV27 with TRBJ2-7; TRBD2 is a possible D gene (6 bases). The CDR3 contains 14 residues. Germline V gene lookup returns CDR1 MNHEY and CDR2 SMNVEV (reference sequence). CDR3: CASGFLASRPEQYL. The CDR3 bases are TGTGCCAGCGGTTTCCTAGCGTCCCGGCCCGAGCAGTACCTC.

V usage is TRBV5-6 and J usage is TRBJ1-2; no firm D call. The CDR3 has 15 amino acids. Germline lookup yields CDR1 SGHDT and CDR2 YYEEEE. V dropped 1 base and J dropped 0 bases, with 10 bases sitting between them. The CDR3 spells CASSLSPFTNYGYTF. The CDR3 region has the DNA TGTGCCAGCAGCTTGAGTCCCTTCACTAACTATGGCTACACCTTC.

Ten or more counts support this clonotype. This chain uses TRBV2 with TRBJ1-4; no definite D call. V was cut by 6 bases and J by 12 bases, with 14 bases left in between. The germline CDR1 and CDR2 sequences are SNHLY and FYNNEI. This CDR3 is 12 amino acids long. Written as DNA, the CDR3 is TGTGCCAGCAGAGTGGACGCTTGGGAACTGTTTTTT. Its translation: CASRVDAWELFF.

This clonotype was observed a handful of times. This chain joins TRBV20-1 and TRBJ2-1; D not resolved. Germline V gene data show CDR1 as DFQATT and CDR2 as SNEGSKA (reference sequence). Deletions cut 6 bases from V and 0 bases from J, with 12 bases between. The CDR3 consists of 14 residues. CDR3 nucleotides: TGCAGTGCGATGTCCTCTAGCTCCTACAATGAGCAGTTCTTC. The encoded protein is CSAMSSSSYNEQFF.

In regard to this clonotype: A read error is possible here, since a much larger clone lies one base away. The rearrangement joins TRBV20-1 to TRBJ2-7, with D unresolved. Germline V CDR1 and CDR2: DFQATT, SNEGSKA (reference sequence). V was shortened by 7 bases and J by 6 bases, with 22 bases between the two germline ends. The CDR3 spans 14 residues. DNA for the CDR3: TGCAGTGTTAAGTCTATACAAACAAGTTGCGAGCAGTACTTC. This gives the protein CSVKSIQTSCEQYF.

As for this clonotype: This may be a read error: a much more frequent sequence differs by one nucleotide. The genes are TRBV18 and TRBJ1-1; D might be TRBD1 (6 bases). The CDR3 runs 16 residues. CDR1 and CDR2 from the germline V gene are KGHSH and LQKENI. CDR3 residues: CVSSPARGGLGTEAFF. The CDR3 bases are TGTGTCAGCTCACCAGCTCGGGGGGGGCTGGGCACTGAAGCTTTCTTT.

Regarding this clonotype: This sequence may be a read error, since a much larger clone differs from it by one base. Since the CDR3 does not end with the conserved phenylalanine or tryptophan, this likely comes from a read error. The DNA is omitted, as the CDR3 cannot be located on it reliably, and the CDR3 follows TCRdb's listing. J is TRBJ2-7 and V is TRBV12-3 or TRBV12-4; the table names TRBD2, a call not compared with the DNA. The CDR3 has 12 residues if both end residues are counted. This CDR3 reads CASSPGLAGLDS.

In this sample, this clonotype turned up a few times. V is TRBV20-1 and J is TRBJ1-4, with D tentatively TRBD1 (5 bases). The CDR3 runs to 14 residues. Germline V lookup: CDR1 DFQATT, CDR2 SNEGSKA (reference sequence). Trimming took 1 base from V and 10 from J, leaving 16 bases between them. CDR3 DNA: TGCAGTGCTAGAGTTGGCAGGGAAATTGGAAAACTGTTTTTT. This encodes CSARVGREIGKLFF.

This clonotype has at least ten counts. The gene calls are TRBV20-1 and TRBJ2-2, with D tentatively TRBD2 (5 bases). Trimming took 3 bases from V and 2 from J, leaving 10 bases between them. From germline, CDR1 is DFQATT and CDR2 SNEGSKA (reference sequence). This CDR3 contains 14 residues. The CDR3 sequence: CSASGLANTGELFF. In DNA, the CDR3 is TGCAGTGCTAGCGGGCTAGCCAACACCGGGGAGCTGTTTTTT.

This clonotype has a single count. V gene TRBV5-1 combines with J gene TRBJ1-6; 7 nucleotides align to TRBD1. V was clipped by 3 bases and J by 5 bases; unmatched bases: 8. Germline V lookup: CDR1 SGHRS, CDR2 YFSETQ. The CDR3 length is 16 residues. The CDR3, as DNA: TGCGCCAGCAGCTCGGAGACAGGGAGTCATAATTCACCCCTCCACTTT. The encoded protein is CASSSETGSHNSPLHF.

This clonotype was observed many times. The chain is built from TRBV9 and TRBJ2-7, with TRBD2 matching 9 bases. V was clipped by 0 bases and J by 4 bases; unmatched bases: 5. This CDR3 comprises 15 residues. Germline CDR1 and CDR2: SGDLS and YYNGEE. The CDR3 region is CASSVAAGGPYEQYF. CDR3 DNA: TGTGCCAGCAGCGTAGCTGCGGGAGGGCCGTACGAGCAGTACTTC.

DNA of the CDR3: TGCGCCAGCAGCTTGCTTGTGGCGGGGGGGAACAATGAGCAGTTCTTC. It encodes CASSLLVAGGNNEQFF. This sequence joins TRBV5-1 and TRBJ2-1; 9 bases map to TRBD2. The CDR3 extends over 16 amino acids. After removal of 1 base from V and 5 bases from J, the junction contained 7 bases not matched to a gene. From germline, CDR1 is SGHRS and CDR2 YFSETQ.

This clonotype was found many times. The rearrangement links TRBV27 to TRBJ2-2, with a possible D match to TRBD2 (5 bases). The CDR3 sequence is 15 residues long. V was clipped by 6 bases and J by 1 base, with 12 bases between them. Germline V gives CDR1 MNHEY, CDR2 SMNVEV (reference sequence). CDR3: CASSLAGRNTGELFF. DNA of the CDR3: TGTGCCAGCAGCTTAGCTGGGAGGAACACCGGGGAGCTGTTTTTT.

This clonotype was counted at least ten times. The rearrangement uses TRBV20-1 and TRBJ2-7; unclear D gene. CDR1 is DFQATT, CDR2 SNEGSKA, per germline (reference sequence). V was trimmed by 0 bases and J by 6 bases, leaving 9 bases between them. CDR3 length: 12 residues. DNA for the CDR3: TGCAGTGCTAGAGATCTTTGGATCGAGCAGTACTTC. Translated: CSARDLWIEQYF.

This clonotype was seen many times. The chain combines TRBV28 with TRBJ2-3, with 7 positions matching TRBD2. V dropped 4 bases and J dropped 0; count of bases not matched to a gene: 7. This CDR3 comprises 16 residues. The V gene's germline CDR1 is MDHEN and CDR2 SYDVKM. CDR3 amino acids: CASSSGRRTSTDTQYF. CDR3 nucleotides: TGTGCCAGCAGTTCCGGGAGGAGAACTAGCACAGATACGCAGTATTTT.

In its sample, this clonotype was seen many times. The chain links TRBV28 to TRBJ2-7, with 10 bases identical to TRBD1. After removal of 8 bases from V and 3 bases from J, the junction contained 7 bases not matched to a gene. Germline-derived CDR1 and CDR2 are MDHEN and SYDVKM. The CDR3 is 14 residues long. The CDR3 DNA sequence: TGTGCCAGCTCTGGACAGGGGGGGTTCTACGAGCAGTACTTC. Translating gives CASSGQGGFYEQYF. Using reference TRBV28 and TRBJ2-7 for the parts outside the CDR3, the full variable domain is DVKVTQSSRYLVKRTGEKVFLECVQDMDHENMFWYRQDPGLGLRLIYFSYDVKMKEKGDIPEGYSVSREKKERFSLILESASTNQTSMYLCASSGQGGFYEQYFGPGTRLTVT.

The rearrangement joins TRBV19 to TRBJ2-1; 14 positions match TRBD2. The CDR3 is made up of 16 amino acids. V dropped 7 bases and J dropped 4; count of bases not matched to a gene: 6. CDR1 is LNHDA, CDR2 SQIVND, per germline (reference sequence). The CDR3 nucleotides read TGTGCCAGTACTCGGACTAGCGGGAGGAGGTACAATGAGCAGTTCTTC. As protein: CASTRTSGRRYNEQFF.

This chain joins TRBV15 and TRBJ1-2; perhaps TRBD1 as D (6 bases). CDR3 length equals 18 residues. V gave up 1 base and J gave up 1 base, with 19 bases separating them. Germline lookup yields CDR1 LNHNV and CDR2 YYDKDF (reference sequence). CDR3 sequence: CATSRATRGGAGNYGYTF. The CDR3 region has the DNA TGTGCCACCAGCAGAGCAACCCGGGGGGGGGCGGGTAACTATGGCTACACCTTC.

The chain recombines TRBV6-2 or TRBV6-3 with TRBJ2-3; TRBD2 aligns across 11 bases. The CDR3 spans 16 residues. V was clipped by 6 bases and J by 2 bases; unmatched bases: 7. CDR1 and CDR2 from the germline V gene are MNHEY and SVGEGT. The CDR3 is CASRQPSGGSTDTQYF. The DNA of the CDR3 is TGTGCCAGCAGGCAACCTAGCGGGGGGTCCACAGATACGCAGTATTTT.

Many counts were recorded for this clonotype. Here the CDR3 reads CASSNDQGRLAVTYNEQFF. DNA for the CDR3: TGTGCCAGCAGCAACGATCAGGGGAGACTAGCGGTCACCTACAATGAGCAGTTCTTC. The gene calls are TRBV11-2 and TRBJ2-1; 9 bases map to TRBD2. The CDR3 runs 19 residues. The V gene end was trimmed by 5 bases and the J gene end by 2 bases; junction bases not matched to a gene: 16. The germline V gene encodes CDR1 SGHAT and CDR2 FQNNGV.